This TCR beta chain was found in a study of T cell repertoires in cytomegalovirus infection. TCRdb redid the calling of the reads with MiXCR, one entry per CDR3 protein. This table holds about 60,000 distinct CDR3 sequences, 25% to 40% found once. This clonotype was detected a few times. Its specificity is not known. The CDR3 is 14 residues long. Germline CDR1 is DFQATT and CDR2 is SNEGSKA (reference sequence). V lost 1 base to trimming and J lost 5 bases, with 14 bases between them. The chain carries TRBV20-1 and TRBJ2-5; D remains unclear. Sequenced material: PBMCs, sequenced either directly or after in vitro stimulation (not recorded which). The sequence was obtained from a human donor in good health (CMV status not recorded). Some clones in this sample may be carry-over from other donors' samples. CDR3 protein: CSARAGSRFETQYF. The CDR3 region has the DNA TGCAGTGCTAGAGCCGGGTCGCGTTTTGAGACCCAGTACTTC.